The 7 T cell receptor beta chains listed next were all sequenced from one sample in a study of metastatic and nonmetastatic thyroid tumors. TCRdb re-called the PCR reads with MiXCR. The sample has some 29,000 clones; 3.5% to 4% are singletons. The entire patient cohort was treatment-naive prior to thyroid surgery. Sequencing input: blood. Receptors originate from a male donor with papillary thyroid cancer or a benign thyroid nodule (not recorded which). Some clones in this sample may be carry-over from other donors' samples.

This clone was recorded at least ten times. The chain uses TRBV19 and TRBJ2-3; TRBD2 matches 8 bases. With V trimmed by 6 bases and J by 0 bases, 5 bases remained unmatched. This CDR3 spans 15 amino acids. CDR1 and CDR2 from the germline V gene are LNHDA and SQIVND (reference sequence). For the CDR3, the DNA is TGTGCCAGTAGGACTAGCGCGGCTAGCACAGATACGCAGTATTTT. This translates into CASRTSAASTDTQYF.

This clone has at least ten counts. The V and J genes are TRBV9 and TRBJ2-2; D possibly uses TRBD1 or TRBD2 (7 bases each). Trimming stripped 7 bases from V and 2 bases from J, with 12 bases between. The CDR3 consists of 14 residues. The germline V gene has CDR1 SGDLS and CDR2 YYNGEE. The CDR3 coding sequence is TGTGCCAGCGGGGGGGACAGCAACACCGGGGAGCTGTTTTTT. It yields the protein CASGGDSNTGELFF.

This clone occurred a few times. The chain links TRBV7-8 to TRBJ2-3; 8 nucleotides align to TRBD2. After removal of 2 bases from V and 4 bases from J, the junction contained 11 bases not matched to a gene. Germline V gene lookup returns CDR1 SGHVS and CDR2 FQNEAQ. The CDR3 totals 17 residues. The CDR3 is CASSLPRRGGWADTQYF. In DNA, the CDR3 is TGTGCCAGCAGCTTACCGAGACGGGGGGGGTGGGCAGATACGCAGTATTTT.

This clone occurred many times. The chain combines TRBV30 with TRBJ1-6, with 9 bases fitting TRBD1. Losses at the gene ends were 2 bases for V and 8 bases for J; bases not matched to a gene: 7. The germline V gene encodes CDR1 GTSNPN and CDR2 SVGIG (reference sequence). This CDR3 has 15 residues. This CDR3 is CAWSPTGGEYSPLHF. In nucleotides, the CDR3 is TGTGCCTGGAGTCCGACAGGGGGGGAGTATTCACCCCTCCACTTT.

The chain employs TRBV7-3 and TRBJ2-1, with TRBD1 matching over 7 bases. V shed 0 bases and J 7 bases; nucleotides not matched to a gene: 0. There are 13 residues in the CDR3. Germline CDR1 SGHTA, CDR2 FQGTGA. The CDR3 region has the DNA TGTGCCAGCAGCTTAACGACAGGGAATGAGCAGTTCTTC. Translating it yields CASSLTTGNEQFF.

The chain uses TRBV6-1 and TRBJ1-1, with D perhaps TRBD1 (5 bases). Trimming removed 4 bases at V and 0 bases at J, with 9 bases between. Germline lookup yields CDR1 MNHNS and CDR2 SASEGT. The CDR3 runs to 14 residues. The DNA for the CDR3 is TGTGCCAGCAGTGTTCAGGGTGTGAACACTGAAGCTTTCTTT. Its protein product is CASSVQGVNTEAFF.

This clone occurred many times. The chain has TRBV29-1 and TRBJ1-1; TRBD1 might be the D (5 bases). Germline V gene data show CDR1 as SQVTM and CDR2 as ANQGSEA. The CDR3 runs 12 residues. The ends were cut back, 4 bases at V and 11 bases at J, with 17 bases in the middle. CDR3 nucleotides: TGCAGCGTTGTGGGGGGAGGAGGTTTTGCTTTCTTT. This gives the protein CSVVGGGGFAFF.